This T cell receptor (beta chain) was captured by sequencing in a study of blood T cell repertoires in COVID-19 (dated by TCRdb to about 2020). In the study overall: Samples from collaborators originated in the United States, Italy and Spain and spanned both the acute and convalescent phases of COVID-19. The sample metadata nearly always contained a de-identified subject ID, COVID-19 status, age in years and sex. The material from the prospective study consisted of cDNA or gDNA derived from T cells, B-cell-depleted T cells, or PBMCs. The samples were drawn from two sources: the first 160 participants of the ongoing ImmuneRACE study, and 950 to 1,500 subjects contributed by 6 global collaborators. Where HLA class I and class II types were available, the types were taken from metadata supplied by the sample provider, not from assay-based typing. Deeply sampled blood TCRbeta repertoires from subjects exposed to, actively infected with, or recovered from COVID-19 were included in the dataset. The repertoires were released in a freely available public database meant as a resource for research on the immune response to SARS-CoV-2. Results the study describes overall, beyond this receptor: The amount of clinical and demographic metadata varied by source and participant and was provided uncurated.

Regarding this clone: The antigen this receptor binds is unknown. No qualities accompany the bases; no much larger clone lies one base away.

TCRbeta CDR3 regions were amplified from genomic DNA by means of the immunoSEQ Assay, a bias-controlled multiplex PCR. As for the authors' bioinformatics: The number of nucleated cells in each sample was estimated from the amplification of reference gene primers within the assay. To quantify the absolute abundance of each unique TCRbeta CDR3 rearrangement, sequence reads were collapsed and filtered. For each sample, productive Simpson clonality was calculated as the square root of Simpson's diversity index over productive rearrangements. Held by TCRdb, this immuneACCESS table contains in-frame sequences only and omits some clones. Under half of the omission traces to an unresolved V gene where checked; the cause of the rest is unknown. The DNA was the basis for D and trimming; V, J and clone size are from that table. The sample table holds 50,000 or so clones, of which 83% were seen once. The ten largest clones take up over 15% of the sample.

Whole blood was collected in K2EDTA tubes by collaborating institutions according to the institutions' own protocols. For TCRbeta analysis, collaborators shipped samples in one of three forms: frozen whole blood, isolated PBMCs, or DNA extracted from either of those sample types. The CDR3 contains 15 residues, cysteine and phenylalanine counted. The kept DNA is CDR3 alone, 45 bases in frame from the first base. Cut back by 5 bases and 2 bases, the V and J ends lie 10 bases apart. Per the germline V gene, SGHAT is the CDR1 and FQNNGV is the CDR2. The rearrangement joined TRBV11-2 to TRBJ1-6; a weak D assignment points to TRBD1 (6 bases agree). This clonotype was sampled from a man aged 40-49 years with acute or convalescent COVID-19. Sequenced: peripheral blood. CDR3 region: CASSTQGTYNSPLHF. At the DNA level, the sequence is TGTGCCAGCAGCACACAGGGCACCTATAATTCACCCCTCCACTTT.